These 13 T cell receptor beta chains originate from one sample sequenced in a study of CD8 T cells in Susac syndrome. The RNA, roughly 0.45 to 1 ug, was put through reverse transcription using random hexamers. TCRdb itself ran the immunoSEQ multiplex PCR reads through MiXCR, one entry per CDR3 protein. This table holds 230,000 or so distinct CDR3 sequences, nearly 97% found once. Sequenced input: CD4+ T cells from PBMCs. The receptors here all came from a human donor with multiple sclerosis.

The CDR3 loop reads CASMVSGRANGEQFF. For the CDR3, the DNA is TGTGCCAGCATGGTTAGCGGGAGGGCCAATGGTGAGCAGTTCTTC. The chain employs TRBV5-6 and TRBJ2-1, with TRBD2 matching 11 bases. From germline, CDR1 is SGHDT and CDR2 YYEEEE. The CDR3 is 15 residues long. The J segment lost 9 bases and the V segment lost 6 bases, leaving 11 bases of the junction unmatched.

The chain uses TRBV14 and TRBJ1-5; the D is unclear. Germline V CDR1 and CDR2: SGHDN, FVKESK. V was pared by 2 bases and J by 6 bases, with 11 bases between. CDR3 length: 14 amino acids. This chain's CDR3 is CASSQPHAPQPQHF. In DNA, the CDR3 is TGTGCCAGCAGCCAACCGCATGCCCCTCAGCCCCAGCATTTT.

The chain employs TRBV7-7 and TRBJ2-5; a possible D gene is TRBD2 (6 bases). The CDR3 covers 14 residues. Germline CDR1 SSHAT, CDR2 FNYEAQ (reference sequence). CDR3 protein: CASAPGLSGETQYF. The CDR3 DNA reads TGTGCTAGCGCCCCGGGACTGTCAGGGGAGACCCAGTACTTC.

The V and J genes are TRBV20-1 and TRBJ1-1; TRBD1 matches at 8 bases. In germline, CDR1 is DFQATT, CDR2 SNEGSKA (reference sequence). CDR3 length equals 13 residues. V lost 6 bases, J lost 0 bases, and 3 bases stayed unmatched. CDR3 sequence reads: CSALDRVNTEAFF. In DNA form, the CDR3 reads TGCAGTGCCTTGGACAGGGTGAACACTGAAGCTTTCTTT.

The chain couples TRBV28 to TRBJ2-1; D is perhaps TRBD2 (5 bases). Germline CDR1 reads MDHEN; CDR2 reads SYDVKM. CDR3 size: 18 residues. Deletions cut 4 bases from V and 0 bases from J, with 19 bases between. CDR3 sequence (DNA): TGTGCCAGCAGTTCCTATCTAAGCGGACCCTACTCCTACAATGAGCAGTTCTTC. This sequence encodes CASSSYLSGPYSYNEQFF. The complete variable domain, with remaining parts taken from reference TRBV28 and TRBJ2-1, reads DVKVTQSSRYLVKRTGEKVFLECVQDMDHENMFWYRQDPGLGLRLIYFSYDVKMKEKGDIPEGYSVSREKKERFSLILESASTNQTSMYLCASSSYLSGPYSYNEQFFGPGTRLTVL.

The chain uses TRBV5-1 and TRBJ2-6; D remains unclear. Germline V gene data show CDR1 as SGHRS and CDR2 as YFSETQ. The CDR3 sequence is 17 residues long. V lost 0 bases and J 2 bases, leaving 12 bases between the germline ends. In nucleotides, the CDR3 is TGCGCCAGCAGCTTGGGGCCCACACCTACTGGGGCCAACGTCCTGACTTTC. Protein: CASSLGPTPTGANVLTF.

The CDR3 protein is CASSLFAGGGYTF. The CDR3 nucleotides read TGTGCCAGCAGTTTATTCGCGGGAGGTGGCTACACCTTC. The V gene is TRBV27, the J gene TRBJ1-2; no clear D. Germline V gene lookup returns CDR1 MNHEY and CDR2 SMNVEV (reference sequence). This CDR3 spans 13 amino acids. Trimming left V 1 base short and J 7 bases short, with 10 bases between.

The chain combines TRBV3-1 with TRBJ1-2; 7 bases fit TRBD1. The CDR3 has 13 residues. Germline V gene sequence: CDR1 LGHDT, CDR2 YNNKEL (reference sequence). V gave up 2 bases and J gave up 8 bases; unmatched junction bases: 5. The CDR3 reads CASSQQTGVGYTF. In DNA form, the CDR3 reads TGTGCCAGCAGCCAACAAACAGGGGTAGGCTACACCTTC.

The chain combines TRBV20-1 with TRBJ2-5; 10 bases fit TRBD2. The V gene's germline CDR1 is DFQATT and CDR2 SNEGSKA (reference sequence). With 5 bases clipped from V and 5 bases from J, the junction kept 2 bases outside the gene matches. This CDR3 has 12 amino acids. Here the CDR3 DNA reads TGCAGTGCTTATAGCGGGGGGGAGACCCAGTACTTC. This translates into CSAYSGGETQYF.

The CDR3 loop reads CASSQDPAATDTQYF. For the CDR3, the DNA is TGCGCCAGCAGCCAAGATCCAGCGGCCACAGATACGCAGTATTTT. V gene TRBV4-1 combines with J gene TRBJ2-3; tentative D call: TRBD2 (5 bases). The germline V gene encodes CDR1 MGHRA and CDR2 YSYEKL. The CDR3 length is 15 residues. V was clipped by 0 bases and J by 2 bases, with 9 bases between them.

This clonotype came up once. The chain combines TRBV2 with TRBJ1-2, with D uncertain. V was shortened by 4 bases and J by 6 bases, with 12 bases between the two germline ends. Germline lookup yields CDR1 SNHLY and CDR2 FYNNEI. The CDR3 contains 13 residues. DNA of the CDR3: TGTGCCAGCAGTGCGAGACGGAGGGATGGCTACACCTTC. This codes for CASSARRRDGYTF.

CDR3 protein: CASSQESTYTQYF. CDR3 nucleotides: TGCGCCAGCAGCCAAGAATCCACCTATACGCAGTATTTT. The J gene is TRBJ2-3, the V gene TRBV4-1; D call uncertain. V was pared by 0 bases and J by 7 bases, with 8 bases between. The CDR3 has 13 amino acids. The V gene's germline CDR1 is MGHRA and CDR2 YSYEKL.

V gene TRBV4-1 combines with J gene TRBJ2-1; 7 nucleotides align to TRBD2. Unmatched junction bases numbered 8, after V lost 6 bases and J lost 9 bases. The CDR3 is made up of 13 amino acids. Per germline, CDR1 MGHRA and CDR2 YSYEKL. The CDR3: CASRGGREGEQFF. CDR3 in DNA: TGCGCCAGCAGGGGGGGGAGAGAAGGTGAGCAGTTCTTC.